Each of the 12 T cell receptor beta chains below was sequenced from the same sample in a study of shared clonotypes between healthy human individuals. Clones were read by immunoSEQ multiplex PCR, and TCRdb kept only the in-frame ones, dropping some. The sample holds 80,000 to 100,000 clones, roughly three quarters seen once. Sequenced material: memory CD8+ T cells sorted from blood. As for subset: CD45RO+ cells pooled with CCR7-negative TemRA cells. The receptors shown here come from a young man in good health.

The V gene is TRBV11-3, the J gene TRBJ2-5, with a possible D match to TRBD2 (6 bases). Germline V gene lookup returns CDR1 SGHNT and CDR2 YENEEA. The V end was cut by 5 bases, the J end by 2 bases, with 18 bases between. The CDR3 is 16 amino acids. The CDR3 region has the DNA TGTGCCAGCAGCCACGACAGCGCCGGGGGTCAAGAGACCCAGTACTTC. As protein: CASSHDSAGGQETQYF.

This sequence joins TRBV11-2 and TRBJ2-5, with D perhaps matching TRBD2 (7 bases). The germline CDR1 and CDR2 sequences are SGHAT and FQNNGV. The CDR3 loop spans 15 amino acids. The V end lost 2 bases, the J end lost 4 bases, and 14 bases lay between the germline ends. This chain's CDR3 is CASSLRGGAVETQYF. The CDR3 DNA reads as TGTGCCAGCAGCTTAAGGGGGGGAGCTGTAGAGACCCAGTACTTC.

This clone was detected only a few times. The chain employs TRBV28 and TRBJ2-3, with D unresolved. Germline V gives CDR1 MDHEN, CDR2 SYDVKM. The CDR3 is made up of 17 amino acids. The ends were cut back, 5 bases at V and 2 bases at J, with 20 bases in the middle. CDR3 residues: CASSGSQDLGVTDTQYF. The CDR3 DNA reads as TGTGCCAGCAGTGGCTCTCAGGACCTAGGCGTCACAGATACGCAGTATTTT.

This chain connects TRBV6-1 to TRBJ2-5, with a possible D match to TRBD2 (6 bases). The closer fit of TRBJ2-7 to the DNA end suggests the J call may be wrong. Germline CDR1 is MNHNS and CDR2 is SASEGT. This CDR3 comprises 16 residues. The CDR3 nucleotides are TGTGCCAGCAGTGAAGCCGACTGGAGGGCTGGATACGAGCAGTACTTC. It encodes CASSEADWRAGYEQYF.

This clone has a count of ten or more. The identical CDR3 is also encoded by other nucleotide sequences in the sample. CDR3 sequence: CASNSGSSYEQYF. DNA of the CDR3: TGTGCCAGCAACTCCGGCAGCTCCTACGAGCAGTACTTC. The rearrangement joins TRBV9 to TRBJ2-7; D uncertain. Trimming removed 6 bases from V and 0 bases from J, with 10 bases in between. Germline V gives CDR1 SGDLS, CDR2 YYNGEE. The CDR3 length is 13 residues.

Only a few counts were recorded for this clone. The chain joins TRBV6-4 to TRBJ2-1; 8 nucleotides match TRBD1. There are 14 residues in the CDR3. J lost 6 bases, V lost 4 bases, and 5 bases had no gene match. Germline lookup yields CDR1 MRHNA and CDR2 SNTAGT. CDR3 in DNA: TGTGCCAGCAGTGCTCAGGGGGCGAGCAATGAGCAGTTCTTC. Translating gives CASSAQGASNEQFF.

CDR3 amino acids: CASSTASGDREQFF. The CDR3 nucleotides read TGTGCCAGTAGTACGGCTAGCGGGGATCGTGAGCAGTTCTTC. The chain uses TRBV19 and TRBJ2-1, with TRBD2 matching 9 bases. The CDR3 sequence is 14 residues long. Germline trimming cut 4 bases from V and 9 bases from J; bases unmatched to any gene: 7. CDR1 LNHDA and CDR2 SQIVND come from the germline V gene (reference sequence).

The chain uses TRBV27 and TRBJ1-1; D possibly corresponds to TRBD1 (6 bases). Per the germline V gene, CDR1 is MNHEY and CDR2 is SMNVEV (reference sequence). V was pared by 6 bases and J by 7 bases, with 24 bases between. The CDR3 is 16 amino acids. Here the CDR3 DNA reads TGTGCCAGCAGGGGCATAAGCGGGGGCCGTAATGGTGAAGCTTTCTTT. Translation gives CASRGISGGRNGEAFF.

This clone was observed a single time. The chain employs TRBV29-1 and TRBJ2-1; D possibly corresponds to TRBD2 (6 bases). With 7 bases removed from V and 7 bases from J, the gap between germline ends came to 14 bases. Germline values: CDR1 SQVTM, CDR2 ANQGSEA. This CDR3 spans 12 amino acids. CDR3 DNA sequence: TGCAGCGCCTCAACAGGAGGGAATGAGCAGTTCTTC. Translating gives CSASTGGNEQFF.

CDR3 loop: CASSPGLSSSYEQYF. The CDR3 nucleotides read TGTGCCAGCAGCCCCGGACTCTCAAGCTCCTACGAGCAGTACTTC. The chain employs TRBV11-3 and TRBJ2-7; possibly TRBD2 for D (5 bases). V was shortened by 5 bases and J by 0 bases, with 14 bases between the two germline ends. CDR3 length: 15 amino acids. CDR1 is SGHNT and CDR2 is YENEEA in the germline V gene.

V is TRBV11-1 and J is TRBJ2-2, with 11 bases fitting TRBD1. From germline, CDR1 is SGHAT and CDR2 FQDESV (reference sequence). Unmatched junction bases numbered 8, after V lost 0 bases and J lost 5 bases. CDR3 length: 18 amino acids. In DNA, the CDR3 is TGTGCCAGCAGCTTAGCTTTTGGACAGGGGGCCGATACCGGGGAGCTGTTTTTT. It codes for CASSLAFGQGADTGELFF. The entire variable domain, with the rest obtained from reference TRBV11-1 and TRBJ2-2, is as follows: EAEVAQSPRYKITEKSQAVAFWCDPISGHATLYWYRQILGQGPELLVQFQDESVVDDSQLPKDRFSAERLKGVDSTLKIQPAELGDSAMYLCASSLAFGQGADTGELFFGEGSRLTVL.

In regard to this clone: With a far larger clone one base away, a read error is the likely cause. The rearrangement links TRBV28 to TRBJ2-7; no definite D call. The V gene's germline CDR1 is MDHEN and CDR2 SYDVKM. The CDR3 contains 11 residues. Trimming stripped 5 bases from V and 4 bases from J, with 6 bases between. The CDR3 coding sequence is TGTGCCAGCAGTATAAATTACGAGCAGTACTTC. This sequence encodes CASSINYEQYF.